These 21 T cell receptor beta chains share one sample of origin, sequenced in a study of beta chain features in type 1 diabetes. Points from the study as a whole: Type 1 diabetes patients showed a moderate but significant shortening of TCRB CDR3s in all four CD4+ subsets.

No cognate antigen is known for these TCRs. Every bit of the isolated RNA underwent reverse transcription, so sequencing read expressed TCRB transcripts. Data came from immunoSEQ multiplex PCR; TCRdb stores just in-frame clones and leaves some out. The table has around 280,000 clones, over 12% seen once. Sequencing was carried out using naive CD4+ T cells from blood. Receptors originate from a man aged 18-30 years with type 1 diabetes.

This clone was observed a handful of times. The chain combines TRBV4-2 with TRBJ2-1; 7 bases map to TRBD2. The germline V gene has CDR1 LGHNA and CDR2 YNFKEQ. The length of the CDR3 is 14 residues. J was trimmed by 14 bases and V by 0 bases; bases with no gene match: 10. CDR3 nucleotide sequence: TGTGCCAGCAGCCAAGATAATCTAGGCGGGAGAAAGTTCTTC. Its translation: CASSQDNLGGRKFF.

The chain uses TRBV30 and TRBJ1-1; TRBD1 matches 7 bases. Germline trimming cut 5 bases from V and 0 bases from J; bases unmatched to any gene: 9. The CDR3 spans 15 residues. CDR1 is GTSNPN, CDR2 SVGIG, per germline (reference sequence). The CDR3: CAWLGTASMNTEAFF. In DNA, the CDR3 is TGTGCCTGGCTCGGGACAGCTTCAATGAACACTGAAGCTTTCTTT.

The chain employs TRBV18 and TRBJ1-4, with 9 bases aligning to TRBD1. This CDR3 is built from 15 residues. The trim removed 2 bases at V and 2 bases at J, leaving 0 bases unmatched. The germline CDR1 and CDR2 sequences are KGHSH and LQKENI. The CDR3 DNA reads TGTGCCAGCTCACCAGGGACAGGGACTAATGAAAAACTGTTTTTT. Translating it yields CASSPGTGTNEKLFF.

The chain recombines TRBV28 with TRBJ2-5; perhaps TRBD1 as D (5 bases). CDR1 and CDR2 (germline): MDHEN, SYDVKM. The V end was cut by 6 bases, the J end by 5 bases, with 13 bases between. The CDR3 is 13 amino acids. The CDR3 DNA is TGTGCCAGCAGAAACAGGTTTATCGAGACCCAGTACTTC. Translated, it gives CASRNRFIETQYF.

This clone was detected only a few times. CDR3 region: CASSYTSGGLTYEQYF. In DNA, the CDR3 is TGTGCCAGCAGCTATACCTCGGGGGGCTTGACCTACGAGCAGTACTTC. V usage is TRBV7-2 and J usage is TRBJ2-7; D possibly corresponds to TRBD2 (7 bases). V lost 4 bases, J lost 2 bases, and 18 bases lay in between. Germline lookup yields CDR1 SGHTA and CDR2 FQGNSA. This CDR3 region has 16 residues.

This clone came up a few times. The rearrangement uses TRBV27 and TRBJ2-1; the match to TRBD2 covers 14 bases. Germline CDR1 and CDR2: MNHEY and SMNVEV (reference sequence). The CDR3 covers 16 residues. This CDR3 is CAGGTSGSVGYNEQFF. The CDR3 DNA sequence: TGTGCGGGCGGGACTAGCGGGAGCGTAGGGTACAATGAGCAGTTCTTC.

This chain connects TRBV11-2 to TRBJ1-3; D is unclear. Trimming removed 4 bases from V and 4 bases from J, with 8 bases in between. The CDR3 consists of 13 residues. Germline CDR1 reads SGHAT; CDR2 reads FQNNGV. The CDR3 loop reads CASSSYAGNTIYF. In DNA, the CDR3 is TGTGCCAGCAGCTCCTATGCCGGAAACACCATATATTTT. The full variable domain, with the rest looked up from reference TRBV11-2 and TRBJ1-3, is EAGVAQSPRYKIIEKRQSVAFWCNPISGHATLYWYQQILGQGPKLLIQFQNNGVVDDSQLPKDRFSAERLKGVDSTLKIQPAKLEDSAVYLCASSSYAGNTIYFGEGSWLTVV.

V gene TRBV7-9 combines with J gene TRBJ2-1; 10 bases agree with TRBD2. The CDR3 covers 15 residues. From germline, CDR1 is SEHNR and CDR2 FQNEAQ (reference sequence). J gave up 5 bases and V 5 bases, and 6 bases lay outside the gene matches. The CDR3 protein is CASSPGLADNNEQFF. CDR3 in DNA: TGTGCCAGCAGCCCAGGACTAGCGGATAACAATGAGCAGTTCTTC.

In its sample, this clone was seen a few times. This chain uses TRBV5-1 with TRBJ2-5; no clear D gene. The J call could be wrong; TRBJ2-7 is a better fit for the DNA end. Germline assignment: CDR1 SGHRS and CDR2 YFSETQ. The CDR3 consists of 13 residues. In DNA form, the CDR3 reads TGCGCCAGCAGCTTGTTTTCGGGTAACGAGCAGTACTTC. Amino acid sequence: CASSLFSGNEQYF.

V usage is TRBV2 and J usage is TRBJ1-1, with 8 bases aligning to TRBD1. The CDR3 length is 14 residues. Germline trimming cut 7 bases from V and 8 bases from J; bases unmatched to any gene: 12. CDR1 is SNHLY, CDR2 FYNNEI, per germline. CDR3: CASTEGTGRREAFF. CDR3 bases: TGTGCCAGCACCGAGGGGACAGGAAGGAGAGAAGCTTTCTTT.

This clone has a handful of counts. The CDR3 spells CASSLGGDQPQHF. In nucleotides, the CDR3 is TGTGCCAGCAGCTTAGGGGGGGATCAGCCCCAGCATTTT. V usage is TRBV7-9 and J usage is TRBJ1-5; TRBD1 is a possible D gene (5 bases). The CDR3 is 13 residues long. Germline V lookup: CDR1 SEHNR, CDR2 FQNEAQ (reference sequence). Trimming removed 1 base at V and 5 bases at J, with 6 bases between.

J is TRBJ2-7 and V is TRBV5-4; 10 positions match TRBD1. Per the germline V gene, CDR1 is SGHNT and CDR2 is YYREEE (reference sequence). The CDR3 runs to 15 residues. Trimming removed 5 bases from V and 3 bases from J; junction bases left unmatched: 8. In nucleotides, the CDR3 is TGTGCCAGCAGTTATACCGGACAGGGGGTCTACGAGCAGTACTTC. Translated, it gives CASSYTGQGVYEQYF. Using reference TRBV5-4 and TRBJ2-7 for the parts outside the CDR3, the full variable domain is ETGVTQSPTHLIKTRGQQVTLRCSSQSGHNTVSWYQQALGQGPQFIFQYYREEENGRGNFPPRFSGLQFPNYSSELNVNALELDDSALYLCASSYTGQGVYEQYFGPGTRLTVT.

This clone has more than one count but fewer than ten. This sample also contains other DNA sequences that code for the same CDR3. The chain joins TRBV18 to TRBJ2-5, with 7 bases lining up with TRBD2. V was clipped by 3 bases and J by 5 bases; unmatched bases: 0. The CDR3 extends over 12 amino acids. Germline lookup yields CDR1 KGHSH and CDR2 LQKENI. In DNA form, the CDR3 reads TGTGCCAGCTCACCGGGGGGGGAGACCCAGTACTTC. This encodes CASSPGGETQYF.

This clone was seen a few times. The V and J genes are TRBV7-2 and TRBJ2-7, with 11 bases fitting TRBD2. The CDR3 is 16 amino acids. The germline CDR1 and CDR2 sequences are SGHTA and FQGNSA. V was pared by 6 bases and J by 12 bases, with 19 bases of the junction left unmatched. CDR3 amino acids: CASSSTTPGTSGFWYF. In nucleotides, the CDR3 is TGTGCCAGCAGTTCCACCACCCCCGGGACTAGCGGTTTTTGGTACTTC.

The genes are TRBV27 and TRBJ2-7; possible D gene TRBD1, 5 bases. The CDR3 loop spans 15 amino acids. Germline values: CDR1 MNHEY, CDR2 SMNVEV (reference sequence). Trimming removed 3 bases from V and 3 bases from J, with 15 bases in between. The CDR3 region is CASSFRPGKSYEQYF. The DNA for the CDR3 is TGTGCCAGCAGTTTCCGACCAGGGAAGAGCTACGAGCAGTACTTC.

The CDR3 loop is CASGLGQGITGELFF. CDR3 nucleotides: TGTGCTAGTGGCCTCGGACAGGGGATAACCGGGGAGCTGTTTTTT. This chain uses TRBV12-5 with TRBJ2-2; 9 nucleotides line up with TRBD1. The V segment lost 6 bases and the J segment 5 bases; nucleotides outside the gene matches: 7. The CDR3 is 15 residues long. The germline V gene has CDR1 LGHNT and CDR2 FRNRAP.

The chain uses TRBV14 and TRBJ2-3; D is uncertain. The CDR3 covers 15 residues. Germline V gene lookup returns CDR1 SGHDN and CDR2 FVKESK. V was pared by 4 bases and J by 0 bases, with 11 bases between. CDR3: CASSLRITSTDTQYF. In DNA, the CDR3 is TGTGCCAGCAGCCTCAGGATAACTAGCACAGATACGCAGTATTTT.

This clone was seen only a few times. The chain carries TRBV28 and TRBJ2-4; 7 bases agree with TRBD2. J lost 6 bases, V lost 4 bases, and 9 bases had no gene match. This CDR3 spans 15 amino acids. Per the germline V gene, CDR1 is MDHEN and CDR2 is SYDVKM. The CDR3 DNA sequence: TGTGCCAGCAGTTCGGCCGCTTCGGGGGGAAACATTCAGTACTTC. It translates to CASSSAASGGNIQYF.

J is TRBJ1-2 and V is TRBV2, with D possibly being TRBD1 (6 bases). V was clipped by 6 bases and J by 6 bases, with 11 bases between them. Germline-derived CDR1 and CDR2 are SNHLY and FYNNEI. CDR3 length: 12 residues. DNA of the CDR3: TGTGCCAGCAGAACAGGGATAAATGGCTACACCTTC. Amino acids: CASRTGINGYTF.

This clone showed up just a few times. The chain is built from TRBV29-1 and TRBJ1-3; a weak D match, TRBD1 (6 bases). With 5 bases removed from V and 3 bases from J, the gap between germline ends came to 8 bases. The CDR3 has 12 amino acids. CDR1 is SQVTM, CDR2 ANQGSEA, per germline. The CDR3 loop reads CSVRDNGNTIYF. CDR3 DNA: TGCAGCGTTAGGGACAATGGAAACACCATATATTTT.

CDR3 region: CASSLAGGSFPDTQYF. For the CDR3, the DNA is TGTGCCAGCAGCTTAGCAGGCGGGAGTTTCCCAGATACGCAGTATTTT. The chain employs TRBV7-2 and TRBJ2-3; 7 nucleotides line up with TRBD2. Per the germline V gene, CDR1 is SGHTA and CDR2 is FQGNSA. CDR3 length equals 16 residues. With V trimmed by 0 bases and J by 4 bases, 7 bases remained unmatched.